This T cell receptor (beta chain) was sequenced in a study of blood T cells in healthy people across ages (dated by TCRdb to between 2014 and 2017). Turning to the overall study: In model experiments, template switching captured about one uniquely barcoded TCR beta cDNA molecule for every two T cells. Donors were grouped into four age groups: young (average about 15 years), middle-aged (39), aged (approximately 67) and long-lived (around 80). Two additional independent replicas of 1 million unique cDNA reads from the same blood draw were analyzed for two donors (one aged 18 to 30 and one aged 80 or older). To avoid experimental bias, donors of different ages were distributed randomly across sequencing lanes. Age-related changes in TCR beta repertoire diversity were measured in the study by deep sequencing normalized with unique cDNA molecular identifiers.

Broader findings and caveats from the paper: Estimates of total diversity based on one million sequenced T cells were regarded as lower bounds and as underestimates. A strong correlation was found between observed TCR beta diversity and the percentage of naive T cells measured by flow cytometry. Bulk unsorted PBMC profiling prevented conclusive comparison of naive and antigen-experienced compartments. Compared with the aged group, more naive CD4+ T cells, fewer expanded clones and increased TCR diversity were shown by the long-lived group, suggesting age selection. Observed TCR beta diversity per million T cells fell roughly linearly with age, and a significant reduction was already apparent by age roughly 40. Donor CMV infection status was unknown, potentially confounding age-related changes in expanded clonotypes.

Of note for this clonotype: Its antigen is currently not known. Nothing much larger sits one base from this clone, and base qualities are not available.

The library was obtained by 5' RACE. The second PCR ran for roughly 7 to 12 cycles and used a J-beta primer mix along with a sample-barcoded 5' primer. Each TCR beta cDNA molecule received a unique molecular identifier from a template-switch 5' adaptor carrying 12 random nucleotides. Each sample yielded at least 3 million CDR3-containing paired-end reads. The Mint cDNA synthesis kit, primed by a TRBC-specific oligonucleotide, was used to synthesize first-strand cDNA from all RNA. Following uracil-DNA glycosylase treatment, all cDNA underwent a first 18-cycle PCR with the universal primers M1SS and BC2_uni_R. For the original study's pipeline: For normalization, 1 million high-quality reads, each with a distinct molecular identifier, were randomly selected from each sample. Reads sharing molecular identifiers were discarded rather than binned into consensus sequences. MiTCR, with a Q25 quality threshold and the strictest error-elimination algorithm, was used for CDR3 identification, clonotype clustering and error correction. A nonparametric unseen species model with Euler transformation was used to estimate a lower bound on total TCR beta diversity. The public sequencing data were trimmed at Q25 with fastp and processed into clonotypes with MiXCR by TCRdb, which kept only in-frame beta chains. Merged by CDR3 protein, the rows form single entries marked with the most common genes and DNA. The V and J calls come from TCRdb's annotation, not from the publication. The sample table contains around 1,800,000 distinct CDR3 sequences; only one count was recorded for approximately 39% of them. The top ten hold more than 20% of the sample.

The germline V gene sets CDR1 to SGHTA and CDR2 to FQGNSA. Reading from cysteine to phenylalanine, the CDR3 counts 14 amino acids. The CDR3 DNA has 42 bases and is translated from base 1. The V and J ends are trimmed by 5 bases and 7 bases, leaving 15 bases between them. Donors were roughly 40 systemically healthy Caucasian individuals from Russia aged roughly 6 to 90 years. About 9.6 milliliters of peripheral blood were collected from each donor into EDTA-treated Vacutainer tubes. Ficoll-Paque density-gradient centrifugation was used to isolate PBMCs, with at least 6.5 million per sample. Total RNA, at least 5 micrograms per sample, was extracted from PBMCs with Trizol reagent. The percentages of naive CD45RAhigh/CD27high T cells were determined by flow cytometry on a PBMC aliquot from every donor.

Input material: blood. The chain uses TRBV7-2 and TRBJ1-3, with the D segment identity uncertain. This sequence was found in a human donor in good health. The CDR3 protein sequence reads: CASSPGVARNTIYF. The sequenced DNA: TGTGCCAGCAGCCCCGGGGTGGCGAGGAACACCATATATTTT.